One sample yielded the 9 T cell receptor beta chains listed below, sequenced in a study of post-analysis software for immune sequencing data. Overall study findings and caveats: Compared with controls, patients had more of about 5 TRBV segments, including TRBV5-6, TRBV5-1 and TRBV20-1.

Libraries were made from TCR beta cDNA, and they carried unique molecular identifiers. One entry per CDR3 protein results from TCRdb running MiXCR on the PCR reads. The data show a few hundred thousand distinct CDR3 sequences, 40% to 55% seen once. No antigen is known for these receptors. The sequenced sample consisted of blood. All receptors come from a girl aged 10 to 17 with multiple sclerosis.

This chain links TRBV7-3 with TRBJ1-2, with 7 positions matching TRBD1. The CDR3 spans 14 residues. CDR1 is SGHTA, CDR2 FQGTGA, per germline. The V and J ends lost 4 bases and 8 bases, in that order; junction bases with no gene match: 10. As DNA, the CDR3 is TGTGCCAGCAGCTCTGACAGGGATCGAGGAGGCTACACCTTC. Translated, it gives CASSSDRDRGGYTF.

V is TRBV5-1 and J is TRBJ2-2; D gene unclear. Trimming removed 1 base from V and 6 bases from J, with 7 bases in between. CDR3 length equals 13 residues. Germline assignment: CDR1 SGHRS and CDR2 YFSETQ. CDR3 amino acids: CASSLLVAGELFF. Written as DNA, the CDR3 is TGCGCCAGCAGCTTGTTGGTGGCCGGGGAGCTGTTTTTT.

J is TRBJ2-3 and V is TRBV24-1, with D possibly TRBD1 on 5 matching bases. Trimming pared 6 bases from V and 6 bases from J, leaving 12 bases between. This CDR3 comprises 13 residues. Germline V CDR1 and CDR2: KGHDR, SFDVKD. CDR3 amino acids: CATSWGKWDTQYF. The CDR3 DNA is TGTGCCACCAGTTGGGGCAAATGGGATACGCAGTATTTT.

V and J are TRBV7-2 and TRBJ2-7, with TRBD2 identical over 12 bases. This CDR3 has 16 residues. Germline values: CDR1 SGHTA, CDR2 FQGNSA. J lost 7 bases, V lost 1 base, and 8 bases had no gene match. The CDR3, as DNA: TGTGCCAGCAGCTTAGACCTAGCGGGAGGGCCCGAGGAGCAGTACTTC. This translates into CASSLDLAGGPEEQYF.

The chain has TRBV6-5 and TRBJ2-5, with D maybe TRBD2 (6 bases). V was cut by 2 bases and J by 5 bases, with 15 bases left in between. Germline V gene sequence: CDR1 MNHEY, CDR2 SVGAGI. The CDR3 loop spans 15 amino acids. CDR3 region: CASSYNYGGPETQYF. As DNA, the CDR3 is TGTGCCAGCAGTTACAATTATGGAGGGCCCGAGACCCAGTACTTC.

The gene calls are TRBV19 and TRBJ2-1; maybe TRBD1 (5 bases). The CDR3 has 14 residues. V was trimmed by 0 bases and J by 4 bases, leaving 7 bases between them. CDR1 and CDR2 from the germline V gene are LNHDA and SQIVND (reference sequence). CDR3 nucleotides: TGTGCCAGTAGTATAGAGGGGCCGTACAATGAGCAGTTCTTC. This gives the protein CASSIEGPYNEQFF.

This sequence joins TRBV4-2 and TRBJ2-2, with 9 bases lining up with TRBD1. The CDR3 runs to 17 residues. Per the germline V gene, CDR1 is LGHNA and CDR2 is YNFKEQ. Trimming at V came to 4 bases and at J to 3 bases, leaving 9 bases not matched to a gene. The CDR3 loop reads CASSRGWTGVHTGELFF. CDR3 bases: TGTGCCAGCAGCCGCGGATGGACAGGGGTGCACACCGGGGAGCTGTTTTTT.

This chain uses TRBV18 with TRBJ2-5; 9 nucleotides agree with TRBD1. With V trimmed by 0 bases and J by 11 bases, 16 bases remained unmatched. The CDR3 runs 17 residues. From germline, CDR1 is KGHSH and CDR2 LQKENI. In DNA, the CDR3 is TGTGCCAGCTCACCACCACTCCAATCGACAGGGGGACGGGAGCAGTACTTC. Encoded protein: CASSPPLQSTGGREQYF.

CDR3 sequence (DNA): TGTGCCAGTCGACAGGGGCCCAACTATGGCTACACCTTC. This translates into CASRQGPNYGYTF. The chain is built from TRBV7-9 and TRBJ1-2, with TRBD1 matching over 8 bases. The germline V gene encodes CDR1 SEHNR and CDR2 FQNEAQ (reference sequence). This CDR3 has 13 amino acids. Losses at the gene ends were 9 bases for V and 2 bases for J; bases not matched to a gene: 5.